Listed below are T cell receptor beta chains from one sample, sequenced in a study of blood T cell repertoires in COVID-19. Sequencing was performed with immunoSEQ multiplex PCR; in TCRdb, only in-frame clones are kept and a portion is missing. The profile shows 75,000 to 95,000 clones, approximately 70% of them singletons. The sequencing sample was made of peripheral blood. The receptors were sampled from an older woman in a cohort sampled during active or convalescent COVID-19. CDR3s include the opening cysteine and the closing phenylalanine or tryptophan. The D gene is left open where the match is weak. Not every row has a clone size; where given, it reads once, few, many or a size class.

d_call	clone_size	v_call	cdr3_length	j_call	cdr3_nt	cdr3_aa
TRBD1	-	TRBV4-1	16	TRBJ2-4	TGCGCCAGCAGCGTGGACAGGATTCTAGCCAAAAACATTCAGTACTTC	CASSVDRILAKNIQYF
TRBD1	-	TRBV6-5	15	TRBJ1-4	TGTGCCAGCAGTTTCGACAGGGCAACTAATGAAAAACTGTTTTTT	CASSFDRATNEKLFF
-	-	TRBV7-3	13	TRBJ2-1	TGTGCCAGCAGCTTACAGGTTTACAATGAGCAGTTCTTC	CASSLQVYNEQFF
-	-	TRBV2	15	TRBJ1-5	TGTGCCAGCAGGGGAGGTGGGACGGCCAATCAGCCCCAGCATTTT	CASRGGGTANQPQHF
-	-	TRBV27	18	TRBJ2-2	TGTGCCAGCAGTCCCGGATTCCCCACCGGGGAGAACACCGGGGAGCTGTTTTTT	CASSPGFPTGENTGELFF
-	-	TRBV10-3	12	TRBJ2-2	TGTGCCCTCCGCATGGGAGCCGGGGAGCTGTTTTTT	CALRMGAGELFF
TRBD1	-	TRBV10-3	14	TRBJ2-5	TGTGCCATCAGTGCGGGACAGGGCCAAGAGACCCAGTACTTC	CAISAGQGQETQYF
TRBD1	-	TRBV19	16	TRBJ2-3	TGTGCCAGTAGTAGGGACAGGGGCGGTAGCACAGATACGCAGTATTTT	CASSRDRGGSTDTQYF
TRBD2	-	TRBV28	19	TRBJ2-4	TGTGCCAGCAGTTTAGCTAGCGGGGGGACTGCCTCGGCCAAAAACATTCAGTACTTC	CASSLASGGTASAKNIQYF
-	few	TRBV28	16	TRBJ1-4	TGTGCCAGCAGGATGCAGGAGGGGTGGACTAATGAAAAACTGTTTTTT	CASRMQEGWTNEKLFF
-	-	TRBV6-6	14	TRBJ1-2	TGTGCCAGCATCAAAGGAGGTTCTAACTATGGCTACACCTTC	CASIKGGSNYGYTF
-	-	TRBV9	15	TRBJ2-2	TGTGCCAGCAGCGTAGATCAGGGCGGAATCGGGGAGCTGTTTTTT	CASSVDQGGIGELFF
TRBD1	few	TRBV9	15	TRBJ2-1	TGTGCCAGCAGCGTCTATGGGACAGACTACAATGAGCAGTTCTTC	CASSVYGTDYNEQFF
-	few	TRBV19	14	TRBJ1-5	TGTGCCAGTAGTATTACAGGGAGCAATCAGCCCCAGCATTTT	CASSITGSNQPQHF
-	-	TRBV7-3	15	TRBJ2-1	TGTGCCAGCAGCCAAAACTCCGGGGGGCACAATGAGCAGTTCTTC	CASSQNSGGHNEQFF
-	once	TRBV2	15	TRBJ1-5	TGTGCCAGCATGGAGGAGATTATTAGCAATCAGCCCCAGCATTTT	CASMEEIISNQPQHF
-	-	TRBV9	13	TRBJ2-7	TGTGCCAGCAGCGTAGCTGACGGGGGCGAGCAGTACTTC	CASSVADGGEQYF
TRBD1	-	TRBV19	12	TRBJ2-7	TGTGCCAGTAGTATTCGACAGGGAGAGCAGTACTTC	CASSIRQGEQYF
-	-	TRBV11-2	14	TRBJ2-7	TGTGCCAGCAGCGATAGCGGGACAGACTACGAGCAGTACTTC	CASSDSGTDYEQYF
-	few	TRBV18	16	TRBJ1-3	TGTGCCAGCTCACAGGGGCAGGGATACTCTGGAAACACCATATATTTT	CASSQGQGYSGNTIYF
-	-	TRBV10-1	14	TRBJ2-1	TGCGCCAGCAGTGAGTCACGCAGGGACAATGAGCAGTTCTTC	CASSESRRDNEQFF
TRBD2	few	TRBV4-2	17	TRBJ2-5	TGTGCCAGCAGCCAAGATGGTCGAGCTAGCGGGGGCGTCGGCCAGTACTTC	CASSQDGRASGGVGQYF
TRBD2	-	TRBV7-9	14	TRBJ2-3	TGTGCCAGCAGCCGGGGGGAGCTAGAAGGTTTGGAGTATTTT	CASSRGELEGLEYF
-	few	TRBV5-1	16	TRBJ1-4	TGCGCCAGCAGCTTGGCTGGTTGGCAGGGCAAGGAAAAACTGTTTTTT	CASSLAGWQGKEKLFF
-	-	TRBV2	12	TRBJ1-5	TGTGCCAGCAGTGCCTTGAATCAGCCCCAGCATTTT	CASSALNQPQHF
-	few	TRBV6-6	17	TRBJ2-2	TGTGCCAGCAGACGAGGACAGATTAAGTCGAACACCGGGGAGCTGTTTTTT	CASRRGQIKSNTGELFF
-	-	TRBV7-2	14	TRBJ1-4	TGTGCCAGCAGCTCCGGGACATCAAATGAAAAACTGTTTTTT	CASSSGTSNEKLFF
TRBD1	-	TRBV11-3	13	TRBJ2-7	TGTGCCAGCAGCAGAGGACAGGCCTACGAGCAGTACTTC	CASSRGQAYEQYF
-	-	TRBV27	12	TRBJ2-1	TGTGCCAGCAGTTTATCGGGGGGTGGGCAGTTCTTC	CASSLSGGGQFF
TRBD2	-	TRBV6-6	14	TRBJ2-5	TGTGCCAGCAGTTCTAGCGGGGGACAAGAGACCCAGTACTTC	CASSSSGGQETQYF
-	-	TRBV7-2	16	TRBJ2-7	TGTGCCAGCAGCTTAGCGAGGAGTAGCTCCTTTCTCGAGCAGTACTTC	CASSLARSSSFLEQYF
-	-	TRBV5-1	15	TRBJ2-7	TGCGCCAGCAGCTATGACGGCTTACAGAGTTACGAGCAGTACTTC	CASSYDGLQSYEQYF
TRBD1	-	TRBV4-3	17	TRBJ1-3	TGCGCCAGCAGCCAAGATTTGCAGGGGGCAGCTGGAAACACCATATATTTT	CASSQDLQGAAGNTIYF
TRBD1	-	TRBV3-1/TRBV3-2	13	TRBJ1-1	TGTGCCAGCAGCCGAGTGACAGGGAGTGAAGCTTTCTTT	CASSRVTGSEAFF
TRBD1	-	TRBV6-6	14	TRBJ1-5	TGTGCCAGCAGTCAAGACAGGGGGCGTCAGCCCCAGCATTTT	CASSQDRGRQPQHF
-	-	TRBV11-3	13	TRBJ2-3	TGTGCCAGCAGCTTAGGGGGGCCAGATACGCAGTATTTT	CASSLGGPDTQYF
-	-	TRBV27	14	TRBJ1-5	TGTGCCAGCAGTTCAGGGAGGCCGGTCAGCCCCCAGCATTTT	CASSSGRPVSPQHF
TRBD2	-	TRBV6-6	15	TRBJ2-1	TGTGCCAGCAGTTACTCACTAGCGGGGGACAATGAGCAGTTCTTC	CASSYSLAGDNEQFF
TRBD2	once	TRBV20-1	16	TRBJ2-3	TGCAGTGCTAGTGACGAGCGGGGGGGCTTAACAGATACGCAGTATTTT	CSASDERGGLTDTQYF
TRBD1	-	TRBV29-1	17	TRBJ1-2	TGCAGCGTTGAAGATGACGAGGGGGACAGGGGACTCTATGGCTACACCTTC	CSVEDDEGDRGLYGYTF
TRBD1	once	TRBV4-1	19	TRBJ2-4	TGCGCCAGCAGCCAAGATGGACAGGTGGCCAACTTGGGCAAAAACATTCAGTACTTC	CASSQDGQVANLGKNIQYF